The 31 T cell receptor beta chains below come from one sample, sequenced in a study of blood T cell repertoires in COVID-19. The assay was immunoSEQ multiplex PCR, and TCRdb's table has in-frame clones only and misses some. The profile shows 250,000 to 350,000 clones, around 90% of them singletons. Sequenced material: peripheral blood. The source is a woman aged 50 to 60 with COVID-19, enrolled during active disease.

This chain's CDR3 is CASSPNTLDRNTEAFF. The CDR3 region has the DNA TGTGCCAGCTCACCAAATACTCTCGACAGGAACACTGAAGCTTTCTTT. This sequence joins TRBV18 and TRBJ1-1; D is perhaps TRBD1 (5 bases). Germline V CDR1 and CDR2: KGHSH, LQKENI. The CDR3 extends over 16 amino acids. Trimming took 2 bases from V and 1 from J, leaving 14 bases between them.

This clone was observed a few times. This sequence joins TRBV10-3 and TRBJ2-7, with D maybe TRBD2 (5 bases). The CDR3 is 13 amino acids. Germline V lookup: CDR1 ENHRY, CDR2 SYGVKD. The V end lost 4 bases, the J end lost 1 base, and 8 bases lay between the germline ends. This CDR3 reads CAISAGNSYEQYF. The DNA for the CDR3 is TGTGCCATCAGTGCGGGGAATTCCTACGAGCAGTACTTC.

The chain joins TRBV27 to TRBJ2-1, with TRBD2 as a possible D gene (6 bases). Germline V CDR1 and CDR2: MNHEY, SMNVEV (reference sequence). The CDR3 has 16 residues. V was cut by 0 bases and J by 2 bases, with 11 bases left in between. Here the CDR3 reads CASSLSFGSTYNEQFF. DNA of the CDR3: TGTGCCAGCAGTTTATCATTCGGGAGCACCTACAATGAGCAGTTCTTC.

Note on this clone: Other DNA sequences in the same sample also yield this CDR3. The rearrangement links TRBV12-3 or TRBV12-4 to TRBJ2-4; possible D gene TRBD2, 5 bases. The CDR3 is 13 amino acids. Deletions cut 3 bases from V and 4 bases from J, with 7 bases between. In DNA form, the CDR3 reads TGTGCCAGCAGTTTGAGGGAAAAAAACATTCAGTACTTC. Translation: CASSLREKNIQYF.

The CDR3 sequence is CASSLTGGETQYF. The CDR3, as DNA: TGTGCCAGCAGTTTAACAGGGGGGGAGACCCAGTACTTC. The rearrangement uses TRBV27 and TRBJ2-5; TRBD1 agrees at 8 bases. Trimming at V came to 2 bases and at J to 5 bases, leaving 1 base not matched to a gene. In germline, CDR1 is MNHEY, CDR2 SMNVEV (reference sequence). This CDR3 region has 13 residues.

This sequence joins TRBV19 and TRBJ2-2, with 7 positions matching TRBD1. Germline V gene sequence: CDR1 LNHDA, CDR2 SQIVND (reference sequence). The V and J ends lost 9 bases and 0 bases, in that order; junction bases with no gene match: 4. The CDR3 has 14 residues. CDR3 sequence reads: CASGTGANTGELFF. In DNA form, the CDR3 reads TGTGCCAGCGGCACAGGGGCGAACACCGGGGAGCTGTTTTTT.

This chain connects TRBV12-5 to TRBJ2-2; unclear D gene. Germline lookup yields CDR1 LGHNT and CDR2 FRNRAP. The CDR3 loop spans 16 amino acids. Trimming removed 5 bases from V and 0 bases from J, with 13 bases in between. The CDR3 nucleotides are TGTGCTAGTGGTCCCGACAAGAGCTCGAACACCGGGGAGCTGTTTTTT. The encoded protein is CASGPDKSSNTGELFF.

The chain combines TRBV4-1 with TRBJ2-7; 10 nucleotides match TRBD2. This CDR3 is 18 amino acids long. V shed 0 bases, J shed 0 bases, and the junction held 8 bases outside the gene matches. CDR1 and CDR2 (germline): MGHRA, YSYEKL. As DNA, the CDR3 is TGCGCCAGCAGCCAAGACGGTCTAGCGGGAGTTCTCTCCTACGAGCAGTACTTC. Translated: CASSQDGLAGVLSYEQYF.

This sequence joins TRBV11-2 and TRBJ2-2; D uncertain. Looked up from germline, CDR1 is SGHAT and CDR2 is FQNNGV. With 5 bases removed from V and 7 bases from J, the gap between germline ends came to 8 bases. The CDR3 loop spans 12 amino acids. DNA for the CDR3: TGTGCCAGCAGCCCGCGCGTCGGGGAGCTGTTTTTT. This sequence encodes CASSPRVGELFF.

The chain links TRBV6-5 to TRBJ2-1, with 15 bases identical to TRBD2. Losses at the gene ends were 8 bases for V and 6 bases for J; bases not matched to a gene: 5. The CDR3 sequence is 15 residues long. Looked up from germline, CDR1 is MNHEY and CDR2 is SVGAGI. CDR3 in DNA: TGTGCCAGCTCTCAGGGACTAGCGGGAGGCAATGAGCAGTTCTTC. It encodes CASSQGLAGGNEQFF.

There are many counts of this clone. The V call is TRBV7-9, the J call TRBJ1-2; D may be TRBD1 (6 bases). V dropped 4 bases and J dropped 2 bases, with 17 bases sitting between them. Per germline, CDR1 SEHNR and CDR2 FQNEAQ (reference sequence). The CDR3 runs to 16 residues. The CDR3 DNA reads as TGTGCCAGCAGCTCCGCACAGGGAAAGATGAACTATGGCTACACCTTC. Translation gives CASSSAQGKMNYGYTF.

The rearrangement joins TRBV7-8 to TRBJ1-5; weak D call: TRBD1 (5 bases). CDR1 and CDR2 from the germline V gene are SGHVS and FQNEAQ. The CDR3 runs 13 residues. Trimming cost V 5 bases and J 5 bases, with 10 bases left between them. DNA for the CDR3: TGTGCCAGCAGCCGCCTAGGGGATCAGCCCCAGCATTTT. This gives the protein CASSRLGDQPQHF.

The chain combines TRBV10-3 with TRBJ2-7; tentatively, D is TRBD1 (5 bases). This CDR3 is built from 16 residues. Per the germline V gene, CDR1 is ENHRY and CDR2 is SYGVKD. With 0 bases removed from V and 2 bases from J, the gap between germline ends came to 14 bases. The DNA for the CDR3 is TGTGCCATCAGTGAGTCGGGTGGGGCGACCCCCTACGAGCAGTACTTC. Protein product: CAISESGGATPYEQYF.

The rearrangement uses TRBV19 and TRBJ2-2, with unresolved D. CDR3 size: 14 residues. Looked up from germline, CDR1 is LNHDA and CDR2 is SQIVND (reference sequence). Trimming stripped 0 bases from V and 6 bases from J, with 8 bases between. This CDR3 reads CASSIDSRPGELFF. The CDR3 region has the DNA TGTGCCAGTAGTATAGATAGCCGGCCCGGGGAGCTGTTTTTT.

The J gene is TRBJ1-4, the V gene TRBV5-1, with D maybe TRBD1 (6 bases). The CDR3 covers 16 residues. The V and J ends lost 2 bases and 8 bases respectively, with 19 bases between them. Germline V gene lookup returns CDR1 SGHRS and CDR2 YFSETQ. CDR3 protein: CASSLGTLQYGEKLFF. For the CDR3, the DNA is TGCGCCAGCAGCTTAGGGACACTCCAGTATGGCGAAAAACTGTTTTTT. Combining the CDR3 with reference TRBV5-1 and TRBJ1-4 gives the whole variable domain KAGVTQTPRYLIKTRGQQVTLSCSPISGHRSVSWYQQTPGQGLQFLFEYFSETQRNKGNFPGRFSGRQFSNSRSEMNVSTLELGDSALYLCASSLGTLQYGEKLFFGSGTQLSVL.

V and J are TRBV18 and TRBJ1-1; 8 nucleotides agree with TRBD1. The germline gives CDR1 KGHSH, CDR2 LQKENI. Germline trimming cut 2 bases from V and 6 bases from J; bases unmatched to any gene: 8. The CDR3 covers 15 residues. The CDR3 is CASSPNTGQGPEAFF. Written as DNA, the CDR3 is TGTGCCAGCTCACCAAATACCGGACAGGGCCCTGAAGCTTTCTTT.

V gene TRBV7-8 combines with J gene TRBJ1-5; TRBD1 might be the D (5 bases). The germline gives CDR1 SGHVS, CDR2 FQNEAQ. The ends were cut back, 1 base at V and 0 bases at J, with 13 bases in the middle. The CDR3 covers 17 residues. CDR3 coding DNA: TGTGCCAGCAGCTTAGTGGGGGGGGGTTATAGCAATCAGCCCCAGCATTTT. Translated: CASSLVGGGYSNQPQHF.

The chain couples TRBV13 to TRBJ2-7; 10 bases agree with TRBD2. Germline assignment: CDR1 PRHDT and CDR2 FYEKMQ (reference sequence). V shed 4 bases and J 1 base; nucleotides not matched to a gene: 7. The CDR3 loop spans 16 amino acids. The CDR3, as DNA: TGTGCCAGCAGCTCCGGGCCGGGACTAGCGTCCTACGAGCAGTACTTC. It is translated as CASSSGPGLASYEQYF.

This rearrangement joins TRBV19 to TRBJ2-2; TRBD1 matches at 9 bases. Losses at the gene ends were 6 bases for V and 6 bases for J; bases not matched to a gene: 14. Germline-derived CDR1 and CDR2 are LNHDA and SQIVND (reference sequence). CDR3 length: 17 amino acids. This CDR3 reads CASRASGRGQGPGELFF. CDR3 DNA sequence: TGTGCCAGTAGGGCGAGCGGTAGGGGACAGGGCCCCGGGGAGCTGTTTTTT. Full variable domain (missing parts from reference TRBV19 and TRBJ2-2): DGGITQSPKYLFRKEGQNVTLSCEQNLNHDAMYWYRQDPGQGLRLIYYSQIVNDFQKGDIAEGYSVSREKKESFPLTVTSAQKNPTAFYLCASRASGRGQGPGELFFGEGSRLTVL.

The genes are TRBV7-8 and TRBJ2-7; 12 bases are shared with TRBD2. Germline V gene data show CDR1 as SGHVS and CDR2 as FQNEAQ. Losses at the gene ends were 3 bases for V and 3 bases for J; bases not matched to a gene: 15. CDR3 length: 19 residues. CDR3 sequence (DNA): TGTGCCAGCAGCTTCTCTCTTGGGACTAGCGGGTCAAGGGGCTACGAGCAGTACTTC. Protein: CASSFSLGTSGSRGYEQYF.

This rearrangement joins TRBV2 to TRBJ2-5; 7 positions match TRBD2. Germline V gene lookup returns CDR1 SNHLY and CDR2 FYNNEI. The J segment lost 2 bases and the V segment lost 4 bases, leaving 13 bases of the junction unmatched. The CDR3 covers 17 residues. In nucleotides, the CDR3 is TGTGCCAGCAGTGCCCGGGGCATAGGGAGGGAGCAAGAGACCCAGTACTTC. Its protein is CASSARGIGREQETQYF. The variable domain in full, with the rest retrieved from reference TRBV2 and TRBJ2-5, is EPEVTQTPSHQVTQMGQEVILRCVPISNHLYFYWYRQILGQKVEFLVSFYNNEISEKSEIFDDQFSVERPDGSNFTLKIRSTKLEDSAMYFCASSARGIGREQETQYFGPGTRLLVL.

CDR3: CASSELAGVSTDTQYF. The CDR3 DNA sequence: TGTGCCAGCAGCGAACTAGCGGGGGTTAGCACAGATACGCAGTATTTT. The genes are TRBV6-1 and TRBJ2-3; 11 bases agree with TRBD2. The CDR3 loop spans 16 amino acids. V lost 6 bases to trimming and J lost 0 bases; unmatched junction nucleotides: 5. Germline V gives CDR1 MNHNS, CDR2 SASEGT.

CDR3 in amino acids: CASSPRAGVSVHEQFF. The CDR3 bases are TGTGCCAGCAGCCCTCGAGCGGGAGTAAGCGTCCATGAGCAGTTCTTC. The chain uses TRBV7-9 and TRBJ2-1; the match to TRBD2 covers 8 bases. In germline, CDR1 is SEHNR, CDR2 FQNEAQ (reference sequence). J lost 8 bases, V lost 5 bases, and 14 bases had no gene match. There are 16 residues in the CDR3.

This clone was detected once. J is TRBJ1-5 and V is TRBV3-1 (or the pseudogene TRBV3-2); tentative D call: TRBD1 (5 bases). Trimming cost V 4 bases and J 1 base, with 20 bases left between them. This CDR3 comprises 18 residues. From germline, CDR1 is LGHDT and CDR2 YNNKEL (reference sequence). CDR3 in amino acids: CASSLSNSQGGSNQPQHF. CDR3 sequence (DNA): TGTGCCAGCAGCCTCTCCAACTCGCAGGGAGGCAGCAATCAGCCCCAGCATTTT.

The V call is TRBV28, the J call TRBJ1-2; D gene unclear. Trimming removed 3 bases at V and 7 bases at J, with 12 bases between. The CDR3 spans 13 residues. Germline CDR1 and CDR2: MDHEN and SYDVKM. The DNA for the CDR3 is TGTGCCAGCAGTTTGTTGGGGAGAGTTGGCTACACCTTC. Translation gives CASSLLGRVGYTF.

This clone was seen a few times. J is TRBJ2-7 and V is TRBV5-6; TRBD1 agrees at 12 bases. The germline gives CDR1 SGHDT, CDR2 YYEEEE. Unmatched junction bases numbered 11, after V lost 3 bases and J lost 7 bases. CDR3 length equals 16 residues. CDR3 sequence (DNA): TGTGCCAGCAGCTGGTTCCCGGGACAGGGGGCGCCTGAGCAGTACTTC. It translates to CASSWFPGQGAPEQYF.

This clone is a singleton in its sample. CDR3 loop: CAWSVQGTGISPLHF. The CDR3 DNA follows: TGTGCCTGGAGTGTACAGGGGACAGGGATTTCACCCCTCCACTTT. This chain joins TRBV30 and TRBJ1-6; 9 nucleotides align to TRBD1. Germline CDR1 is GTSNPN and CDR2 is SVGIG (reference sequence). V shed 0 bases and J 9 bases; nucleotides not matched to a gene: 6. CDR3 size: 15 residues.

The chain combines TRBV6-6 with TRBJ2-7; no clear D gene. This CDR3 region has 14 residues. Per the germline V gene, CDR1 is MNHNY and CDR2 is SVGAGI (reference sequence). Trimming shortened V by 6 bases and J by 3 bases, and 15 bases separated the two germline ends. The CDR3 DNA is TGTGCCAGCAGCCCCTCGGCGGAGAACTACGAGCAGTACTTC. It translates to CASSPSAENYEQYF.

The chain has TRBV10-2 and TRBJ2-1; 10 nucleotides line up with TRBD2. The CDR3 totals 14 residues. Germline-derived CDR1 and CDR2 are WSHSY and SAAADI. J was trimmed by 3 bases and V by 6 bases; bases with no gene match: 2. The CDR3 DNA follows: TGCGCCAGCAGACTAGCGGGACTCTACAATGAGCAGTTCTTC. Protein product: CASRLAGLYNEQFF.

The CDR3 reads CASSLLAQETQYF. The CDR3 DNA reads TGTGCCAGTAGCCTATTAGCACAAGAGACCCAGTACTTC. The J gene is TRBJ2-5, the V gene TRBV19; D unclear. The V gene's germline CDR1 is LNHDA and CDR2 SQIVND (reference sequence). V was clipped by 6 bases and J by 2 bases, with 10 bases between them. The CDR3 loop spans 13 amino acids.

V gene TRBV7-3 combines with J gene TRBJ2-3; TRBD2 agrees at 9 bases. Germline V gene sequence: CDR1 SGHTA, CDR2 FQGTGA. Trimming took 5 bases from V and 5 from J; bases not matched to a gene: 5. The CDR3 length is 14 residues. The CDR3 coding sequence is TGTGCCAGCAGCCCGGGACTAGCCGGAGATACGCAGTATTTT. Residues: CASSPGLAGDTQYF.